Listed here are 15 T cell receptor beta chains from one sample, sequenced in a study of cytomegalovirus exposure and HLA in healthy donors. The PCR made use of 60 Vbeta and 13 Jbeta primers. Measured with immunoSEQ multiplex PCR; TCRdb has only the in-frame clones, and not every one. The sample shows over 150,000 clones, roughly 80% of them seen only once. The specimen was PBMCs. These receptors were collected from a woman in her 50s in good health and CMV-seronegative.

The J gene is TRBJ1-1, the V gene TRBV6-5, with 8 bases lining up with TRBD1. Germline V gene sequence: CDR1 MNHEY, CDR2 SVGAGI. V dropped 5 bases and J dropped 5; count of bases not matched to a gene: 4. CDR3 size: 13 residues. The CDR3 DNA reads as TGTGCCAGCAGTGGACAGGGATGGACTGAAGCTTTCTTT. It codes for CASSGQGWTEAFF.

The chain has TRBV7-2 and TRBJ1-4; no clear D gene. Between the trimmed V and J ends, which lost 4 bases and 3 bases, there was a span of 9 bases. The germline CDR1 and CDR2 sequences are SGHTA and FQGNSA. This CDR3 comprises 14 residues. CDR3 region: CASSSHSPNEKLFF. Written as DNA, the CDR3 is TGTGCCAGCAGCTCTCATAGTCCTAATGAAAAACTGTTTTTT.

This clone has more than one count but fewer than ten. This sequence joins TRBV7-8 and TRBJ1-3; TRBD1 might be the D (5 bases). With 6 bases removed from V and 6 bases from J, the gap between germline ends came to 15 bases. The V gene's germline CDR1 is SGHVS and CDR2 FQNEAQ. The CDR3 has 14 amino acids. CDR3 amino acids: CASSSGDRANTIYF. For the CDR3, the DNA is TGTGCCAGCAGTTCGGGGGATCGGGCAAACACCATATATTTT.

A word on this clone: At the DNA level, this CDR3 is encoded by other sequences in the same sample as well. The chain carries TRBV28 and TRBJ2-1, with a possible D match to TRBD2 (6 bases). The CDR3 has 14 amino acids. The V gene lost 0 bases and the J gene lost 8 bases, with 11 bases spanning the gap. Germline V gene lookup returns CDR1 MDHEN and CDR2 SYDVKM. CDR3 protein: CASSLWAPGDEQFF. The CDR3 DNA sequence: TGTGCCAGCAGTTTATGGGCCCCGGGGGATGAGCAGTTCTTC. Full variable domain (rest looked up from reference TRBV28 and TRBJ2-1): DVKVTQSSRYLVKRTGEKVFLECVQDMDHENMFWYRQDPGLGLRLIYFSYDVKMKEKGDIPEGYSVSREKKERFSLILESASTNQTSMYLCASSLWAPGDEQFFGPGTRLTVL.

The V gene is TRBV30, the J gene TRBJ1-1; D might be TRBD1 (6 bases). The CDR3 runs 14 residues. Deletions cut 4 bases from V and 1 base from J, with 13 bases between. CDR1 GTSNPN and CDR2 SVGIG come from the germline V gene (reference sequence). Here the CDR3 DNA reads TGTGCCTGGAAGCATACAGGGAGGAACACTGAAGCTTTCTTT. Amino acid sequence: CAWKHTGRNTEAFF.

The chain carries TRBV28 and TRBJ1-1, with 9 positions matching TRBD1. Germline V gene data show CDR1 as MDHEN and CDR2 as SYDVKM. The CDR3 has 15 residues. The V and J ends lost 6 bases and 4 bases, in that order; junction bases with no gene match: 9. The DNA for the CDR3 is TGTGCCAGCAGGGCGGACAGGGGTGTGAGCACTGAAGCTTTCTTT. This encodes CASRADRGVSTEAFF. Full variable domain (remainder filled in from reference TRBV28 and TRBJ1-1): DVKVTQSSRYLVKRTGEKVFLECVQDMDHENMFWYRQDPGLGLRLIYFSYDVKMKEKGDIPEGYSVSREKKERFSLILESASTNQTSMYLCASRADRGVSTEAFFGQGTRLTVV.

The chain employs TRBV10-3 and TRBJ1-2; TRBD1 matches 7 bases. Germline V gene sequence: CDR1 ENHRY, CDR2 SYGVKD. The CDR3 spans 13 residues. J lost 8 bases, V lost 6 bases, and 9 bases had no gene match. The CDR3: CAISFDRARGYTF. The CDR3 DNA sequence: TGTGCCATCAGCTTCGACAGGGCGCGGGGCTACACCTTC.

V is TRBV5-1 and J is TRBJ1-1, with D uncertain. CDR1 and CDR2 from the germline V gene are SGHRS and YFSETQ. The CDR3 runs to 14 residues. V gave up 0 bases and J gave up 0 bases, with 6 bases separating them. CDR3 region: CASSLAQMNTEAFF. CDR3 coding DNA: TGCGCCAGCAGCTTGGCACAGATGAACACTGAAGCTTTCTTT.

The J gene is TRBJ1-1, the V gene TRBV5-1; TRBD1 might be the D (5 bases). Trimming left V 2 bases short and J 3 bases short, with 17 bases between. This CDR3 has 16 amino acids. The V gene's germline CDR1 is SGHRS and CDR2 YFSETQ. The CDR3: CASSLITTGLDTEAFF. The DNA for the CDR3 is TGCGCCAGCAGCTTAATAACCACAGGATTGGACACTGAAGCTTTCTTT.

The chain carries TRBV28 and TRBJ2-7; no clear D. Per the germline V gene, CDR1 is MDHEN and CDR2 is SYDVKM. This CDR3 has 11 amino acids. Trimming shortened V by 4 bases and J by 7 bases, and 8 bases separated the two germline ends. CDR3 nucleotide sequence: TGTGCCAGCAGTTACGACGGGGAGCAGTACTTC. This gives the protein CASSYDGEQYF.

CDR3 nucleotide sequence: TGCAGCGTTGAAGATTTCTCGGGACAGGGAAAATACGAGCAGTACTTC. This codes for CSVEDFSGQGKYEQYF. The rearrangement joins TRBV29-1 to TRBJ2-5; 9 bases are a match to TRBD1. Gene TRBJ2-7 matches the end of the DNA better, so the J call may be wrong. This CDR3 has 16 amino acids. Germline values: CDR1 SQVTM, CDR2 ANQGSEA.

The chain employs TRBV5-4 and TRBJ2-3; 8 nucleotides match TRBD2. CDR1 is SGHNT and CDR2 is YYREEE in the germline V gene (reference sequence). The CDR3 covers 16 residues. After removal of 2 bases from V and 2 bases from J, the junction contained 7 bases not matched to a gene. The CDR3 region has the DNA TGTGCCAGCAGCTTAAATAGCGGGACCCCCACAGATACGCAGTATTTT. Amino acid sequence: CASSLNSGTPTDTQYF.

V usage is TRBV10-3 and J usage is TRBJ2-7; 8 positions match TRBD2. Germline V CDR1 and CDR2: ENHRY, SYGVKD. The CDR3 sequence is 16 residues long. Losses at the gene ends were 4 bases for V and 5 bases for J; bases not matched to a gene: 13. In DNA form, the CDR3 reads TGTGCCATCAGTGCCGGACAGCGGACTAGCCGGCACGAGCAGTACTTC. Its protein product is CAISAGQRTSRHEQYF.

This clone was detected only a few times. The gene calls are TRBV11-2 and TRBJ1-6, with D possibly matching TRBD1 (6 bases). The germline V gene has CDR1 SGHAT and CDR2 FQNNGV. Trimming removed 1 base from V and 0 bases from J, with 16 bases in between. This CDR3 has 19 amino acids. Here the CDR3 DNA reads TGTGCCAGCAGCTTAGGTATAGGGGGGGGAAGCTCCTATAATTCACCCCTCCACTTT. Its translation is CASSLGIGGGSSYNSPLHF.

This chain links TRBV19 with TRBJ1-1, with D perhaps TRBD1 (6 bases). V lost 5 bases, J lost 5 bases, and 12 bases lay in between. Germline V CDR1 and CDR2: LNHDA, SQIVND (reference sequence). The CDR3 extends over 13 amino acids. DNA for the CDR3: TGTGCCAGTAGTGCACAGGGATGGACTGAAGCTTTCTTT. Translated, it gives CASSAQGWTEAFF. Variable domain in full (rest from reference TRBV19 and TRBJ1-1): DGGITQSPKYLFRKEGQNVTLSCEQNLNHDAMYWYRQDPGQGLRLIYYSQIVNDFQKGDIAEGYSVSREKKESFPLTVTSAQKNPTAFYLCASSAQGWTEAFFGQGTRLTVV.